Below, 31 T cell receptor beta chains from the same sample are listed, as sequenced in a study of T cells after somatic rescue of genetic block. The protocol was immunoSEQ multiplex PCR, while the TCRdb copy is restricted to in-frame clones and leaves out a portion. The sample comprises about 67,000 clones, approximately 90% of which are singletons, and 2.5% to 3.5% rests with the top ten. The sample taken for sequencing was peripheral blood mononuclear cells (PBMCs). The receptors here all came from a man aged 35 to 55.

The chain employs TRBV28 and TRBJ2-1; D possibly matches TRBD1 or TRBD2 (5 bases each). This CDR3 has 12 residues. The germline V gene encodes CDR1 MDHEN and CDR2 SYDVKM. Trimming stripped 5 bases from V and 9 bases from J, with 11 bases between. The CDR3 nucleotides are TGTGCCAGCAGTAACCGGGGCATTGAGCAGTTCTTC. This translates into CASSNRGIEQFF.

The V gene is TRBV28, the J gene TRBJ1-2; D unclear. CDR3 size: 15 residues. Germline CDR1 MDHEN, CDR2 SYDVKM. Trimming took off 5 bases at V and 2 bases at J, with 15 bases between the two ends. DNA for the CDR3: TGTGCCAGCAGTCCAAGAGGACGGATAAACTATGGCTACACCTTC. Translated, it gives CASSPRGRINYGYTF.

The table lists this clone with a count of one. The J gene is TRBJ1-2, the V gene TRBV10-2, with a weak D call TRBD1 (6 bases). V gave up 3 bases and J gave up 4 bases, with 12 bases separating them. CDR3 length: 14 residues. In germline, CDR1 is WSHSY, CDR2 SAAADI. The CDR3 DNA is TGCGCCAGCAGTGAAACAGGGAGGAGCTATGGCTACACCTTC. Amino acids: CASSETGRSYGYTF.

CDR3 nucleotides: TGTGCCAGCAGCTATGGACACTTCGCGAACACCGGGGAGCTGTTTTTT. Protein: CASSYGHFANTGELFF. V gene TRBV11-2 combines with J gene TRBJ2-2; tentative D call: TRBD1 (5 bases). The V end lost 4 bases, the J end lost 0 bases, and 12 bases lay between the germline ends. Germline V gives CDR1 SGHAT, CDR2 FQNNGV. This CDR3 has 16 amino acids.

V gene TRBV5-1 combines with J gene TRBJ1-4, with TRBD1 as a possible D gene (5 bases). Germline CDR1 reads SGHRS; CDR2 reads YFSETQ. The CDR3 consists of 15 residues. Trimming left V 3 bases short and J 7 bases short, with 16 bases between. The CDR3: CASSSGRGMGEKLFF. The CDR3 region has the DNA TGCGCCAGCAGCTCGGGGCGGGGGATGGGTGAAAAACTGTTTTTT.

This chain joins TRBV28 and TRBJ2-2, with 7 bases fitting TRBD1. This CDR3 contains 15 residues. The junction had 5 bases not matched to a gene; V was cut back by 3 bases and J by 4 bases. Germline V gene data show CDR1 as MDHEN and CDR2 as SYDVKM. The CDR3 region is CASSFPGQRTGELFF. As DNA, the CDR3 is TGTGCCAGCAGTTTCCCGGGACAGCGCACCGGGGAGCTGTTTTTT.

The table lists this clone with a count of one. The chain recombines TRBV20-1 with TRBJ1-2, with 7 bases that match TRBD1. The germline V gene has CDR1 DFQATT and CDR2 SNEGSKA (reference sequence). This CDR3 is 11 amino acids long. V was clipped by 3 bases and J by 10 bases; unmatched bases: 5. Here the CDR3 DNA reads TGCAGTGCTAGTGTAGGGGGCTACTACACCTTC. Residues: CSASVGGYYTF.

This chain links TRBV6-6 with TRBJ2-3, with no clear D. Per germline, CDR1 MNHNY and CDR2 SVGAGI (reference sequence). The CDR3 is 16 amino acids. With 2 bases removed from V and 0 bases from J, the gap between germline ends came to 12 bases. In DNA, the CDR3 is TGTGCCAGCAGTTACGGTGGCTTCACTAGCACAGATACGCAGTATTTT. Encoded protein: CASSYGGFTSTDTQYF.

The CDR3 loop reads CASSYGIMATQYF. CDR3 DNA: TGTGCCAGCAGTTACGGGATCATGGCGACCCAGTACTTC. The J gene is TRBJ2-5, the V gene TRBV6-6; unclear D gene. CDR1 and CDR2 from the germline V gene are MNHNY and SVGAGI (reference sequence). The length of the CDR3 is 13 residues. Trimming cost V 2 bases and J 7 bases, with 11 bases left between them.

V gene TRBV2 combines with J gene TRBJ1-2; D not certain. Trimming cost V 1 base and J 5 bases, with 14 bases left between them. Germline CDR1 and CDR2: SNHLY and FYNNEI. This CDR3 comprises 15 residues. The chain's CDR3 is CASSEGYGSFYGYTF. In DNA form, the CDR3 reads TGTGCCAGCAGTGAAGGCTATGGGTCTTTTTATGGCTACACCTTC.

This chain joins TRBV9 and TRBJ2-5; weak D call: TRBD2 (6 bases). V was clipped by 0 bases and J by 2 bases, with 11 bases between them. This CDR3 is built from 15 residues. In germline, CDR1 is SGDLS, CDR2 YYNGEE. DNA for the CDR3: TGTGCCAGCAGCGTAGGCGGGGCCAGTCAAGAGACCCAGTACTTC. Translation: CASSVGGASQETQYF.

The chain recombines TRBV7-6 with TRBJ1-1; D gene unclear. The germline V and J ends were trimmed by 5 bases and 0 bases, with 7 bases remaining between them. Looked up from germline, CDR1 is SGHVS and CDR2 is FNYEAQ. The CDR3 runs to 13 residues. CDR3 in amino acids: CASSLDVNTEAFF. CDR3 bases: TGTGCCAGCAGCCTAGATGTGAACACTGAAGCTTTCTTT.

This clone was counted between two and nine times. The V call is TRBV11-2, the J call TRBJ1-5; perhaps TRBD1 as D (5 bases). The CDR3 runs 13 residues. The germline V gene has CDR1 SGHAT and CDR2 FQNNGV. Trimming took off 5 bases at V and 15 bases at J, with 20 bases between the two ends. DNA for the CDR3: TGTGCCAGCAGCGGTAAACAGGAGGAGGTTGGGCATTTT. Its protein is CASSGKQEEVGHF.

The count of this clone is one. The chain links TRBV7-2 to TRBJ2-1; 8 nucleotides agree with TRBD2. With V trimmed by 10 bases and J by 4 bases, 9 bases remained unmatched. Germline CDR1 SGHTA, CDR2 FQGNSA. The CDR3 sequence is 14 residues long. CDR3 sequence reads: CATGRGADYNEQFF. CDR3 nucleotides: TGTGCCACCGGGAGGGGCGCGGATTACAATGAGCAGTTCTTC. Together with reference TRBV7-2 and TRBJ2-1, the CDR3 gives the full variable domain: GAGVSQSPSNKVTEKGKDVELRCDPISGHTALYWYRQSLGQGLEFLIYFQGNSAPDKSGLPSDRFSAERTGGSVSTLTIQRTQQEDSAVYLCATGRGADYNEQFFGPGTRLTVL.

V usage is TRBV23-1 and J usage is TRBJ2-1; 9 nucleotides agree with TRBD1. TRBV23-1 is annotated as an ORF whose role is uncertain. After removal of 3 bases from V and 0 bases from J, the junction contained 15 bases not matched to a gene. The CDR3 covers 20 residues. The CDR3 sequence: CASSHTNSHRGQNSYNEQFF. For the CDR3, the DNA is TGCGCCAGCAGTCATACCAATTCCCACAGGGGGCAAAACTCCTACAATGAGCAGTTCTTC.

The chain combines TRBV2 with TRBJ1-4; 12 positions match TRBD1. Germline assignment: CDR1 SNHLY and CDR2 FYNNEI. The CDR3 contains 13 residues. The V and J ends lost 8 bases and 10 bases, in that order; junction bases with no gene match: 5. This CDR3 is CASGDRGLRKLFF. In nucleotides, the CDR3 is TGTGCCAGCGGGGACAGGGGGCTCAGAAAACTGTTTTTT.

The chain recombines TRBV5-1 with TRBJ1-1; D is uncertain. This CDR3 has 13 amino acids. Per the germline V gene, CDR1 is SGHRS and CDR2 is YFSETQ. Trimming took 1 base from V and 3 from J, leaving 7 bases between them. CDR3 sequence reads: CASSLSRYTEAFF. The CDR3 DNA sequence: TGCGCCAGCAGCTTGTCACGGTACACTGAAGCTTTCTTT.

J is TRBJ2-3 and V is TRBV18, with TRBD1 matching over 8 bases. Germline-derived CDR1 and CDR2 are KGHSH and LQKENI. This CDR3 spans 12 amino acids. The trim removed 3 bases at V and 9 bases at J, leaving 2 bases unmatched. In nucleotides, the CDR3 is TGTGCCAGCTCACCTCGACAGGGGACGCAGTATTTT. Its translation: CASSPRQGTQYF.

This clone was seen a single time. The chain joins TRBV7-8 to TRBJ2-7, with TRBD1 identical over 7 bases. Losses at the gene ends were 7 bases for V and 3 bases for J; bases not matched to a gene: 15. The germline gives CDR1 SGHVS, CDR2 FQNEAQ. The CDR3 contains 16 residues. Written as DNA, the CDR3 is TGTGCCAGCAAAGGAATACAGGGGCCCCAGCGCTACGAGCAGTACTTC. This encodes CASKGIQGPQRYEQYF.

This clone appeared once. This sequence joins TRBV30 and TRBJ2-1; 13 bases map to TRBD2. From germline, CDR1 is GTSNPN and CDR2 SVGIG (reference sequence). The CDR3 runs 16 residues. Trimming took 0 bases from V and 10 from J; bases not matched to a gene: 9. The CDR3 protein is CAWSVLAGGDTSEQFF. CDR3 coding DNA: TGTGCCTGGAGTGTACTAGCGGGGGGGGATACCTCCGAGCAGTTCTTC.

The rearrangement links TRBV28 to TRBJ2-7; 8 nucleotides agree with TRBD2. In germline, CDR1 is MDHEN, CDR2 SYDVKM. The CDR3 totals 14 residues. J lost 6 bases, V lost 5 bases, and 9 bases had no gene match. CDR3 sequence (DNA): TGTGCCAGCAGTCGCGGGACTAGTCGCCCCGAGCAGTACTTC. It specifies CASSRGTSRPEQYF.

The chain carries TRBV2 and TRBJ2-3; the D is unclear. CDR1 is SNHLY, CDR2 FYNNEI, per germline. CDR3 length: 15 amino acids. V lost 3 bases and J lost 0, with 10 bases in between. The CDR3 here is CASSEVEPSTDTQYF. In nucleotides, the CDR3 is TGTGCCAGCAGTGAGGTCGAGCCGAGCACAGATACGCAGTATTTT.

Written as DNA, the CDR3 is TGTGCCAGCACCCAGGGAAGGGGGCGTGAGACCCAGTACTTC. Protein product: CASTQGRGRETQYF. J is TRBJ2-5 and V is TRBV7-2; 7 bases are a match to TRBD1. This CDR3 spans 14 amino acids. Trimming cost V 7 bases and J 5 bases; bases outside gene matches: 10. Germline loops: CDR1 SGHTA, CDR2 FQGNSA.

The rearrangement joins TRBV6-1 to TRBJ2-3, with D possibly called TRBD1 or TRBD2 (5 bases each). There are 13 residues in the CDR3. Germline values: CDR1 MNHNS, CDR2 SASEGT. Between the trimmed V and J ends, which lost 6 bases and 6 bases, there was a span of 13 bases. The DNA of the CDR3 is TGTGCCAGCAGCCGGGACCGGCCGGATACGCAGTATTTT. Translating it yields CASSRDRPDTQYF.

V usage is TRBV28 and J usage is TRBJ2-7; TRBD1 is a possible D gene (5 bases). CDR1 and CDR2 (germline): MDHEN, SYDVKM. The CDR3 is 13 residues long. Trimming left V 6 bases short and J 1 base short, with 10 bases between. The CDR3 sequence is CASRRQRSYEQYF. The DNA of the CDR3 is TGTGCCAGCAGGAGACAGAGATCCTACGAGCAGTACTTC. Using reference TRBV28 and TRBJ2-7 for the parts outside the CDR3, the full variable domain is DVKVTQSSRYLVKRTGEKVFLECVQDMDHENMFWYRQDPGLGLRLIYFSYDVKMKEKGDIPEGYSVSREKKERFSLILESASTNQTSMYLCASRRQRSYEQYFGPGTRLTVT.

V and J are TRBV7-2 and TRBJ2-5; tentatively, D is TRBD1 (5 bases). V shed 3 bases and J shed 1 base, with 9 bases lying between them. Germline V gene data show CDR1 as SGHTA and CDR2 as FQGNSA. The CDR3 runs 14 residues. The CDR3: CASSFDSLQETQYF. Here the CDR3 DNA reads TGTGCCAGCAGCTTCGACAGCCTCCAAGAGACCCAGTACTTC.

This chain uses TRBV27 with TRBJ2-1; a weak D match, TRBD2 (6 bases). The CDR3 totals 13 residues. Germline assignment: CDR1 MNHEY and CDR2 SMNVEV (reference sequence). Trimming took 10 bases from V and 5 from J, leaving 15 bases between them. CDR3 in DNA: TGTGCCACGGGGGTCGGGGTTAACAATGAGCAGTTCTTC. It is translated as CATGVGVNNEQFF.

V is TRBV2 and J is TRBJ1-2, with no clear D. Trimming cost V 3 bases and J 1 base, with 6 bases left between them. CDR3 length: 13 residues. Germline V gene sequence: CDR1 SNHLY, CDR2 FYNNEI. CDR3 loop: CASSDGSNYGYTF. The CDR3, as DNA: TGTGCCAGCAGTGACGGGAGTAACTATGGCTACACCTTC.

This clone has a single count. The CDR3 protein is CASSPVAGRGETQYF. CDR3 bases: TGTGCCAGTAGTCCGGTTGCAGGGCGGGGAGAGACCCAGTACTTC. The rearrangement joins TRBV19 to TRBJ2-5, with a tentative D call TRBD2 (6 bases). This CDR3 contains 15 residues. V gave up 5 bases and J gave up 4 bases, with 17 bases separating them. Germline CDR1 LNHDA, CDR2 SQIVND (reference sequence).

The chain carries TRBV6-1 and TRBJ2-5; D assignment may be TRBD1 or TRBD2 (5 bases each). The CDR3 runs 16 residues. V was pared by 4 bases and J by 8 bases, with 23 bases between. Germline-derived CDR1 and CDR2 are MNHNS and SASEGT. CDR3 in amino acids: CASSVTPGTQQKTQYF. CDR3 nucleotides: TGTGCCAGCAGTGTGACGCCCGGGACCCAACAGAAAACCCAGTACTTC.

The chain employs TRBV21-1 and TRBJ2-1; TRBD2 is the table's D call, not checked against the DNA. TRBV21-1 is a pseudogene. The length of the CDR3 is 17 residues. DNA of the CDR3: TGTGCCAGCAGCAAAGATAAGTCCCAGCGGGGCGACAATGAGCAGTTCTTC. This codes for CASSKDKSQRGDNEQFF.